The text below deals with one T cell receptor (beta chain). Antigen: not known. For both chains, the TCRalpha and TCRbeta cDNA went through two nested PCRs of approximately 16 and 10 cycles. TCRdb re-called the 5' RACE reads, yielding one record per CDR3 amino acid sequence without DNA. Its table lists some 450,000 distinct CDR3 sequences. This entry is derived from a study of monozygotic twins with inflammatory bowel disease. Study results and limitations: It was in IBD patients that TCRbeta diversity (inverse Simpson) was lower than in healthy co-twins. Especially with disease activity, IBD patients shared fewer clonotypes with others than healthy twins did.

Whole blood, unsorted for T cells, was the source of total RNA. The CDR3 length is 14 residues. Germline-derived CDR1 and CDR2 are SGHKS and YYEKEE (reference sequence). Source material: blood. This clonotype was obtained from a human donor with ulcerative colitis or Crohn's disease, or a healthy co-twin of an affected twin (not recorded which). This sequence joins TRBV5-5 and TRBJ1-6; lacking DNA, the TRBD1 call made by TCRdb goes unchecked. The chain's CDR3 is CASSSQGLGSPLHF.